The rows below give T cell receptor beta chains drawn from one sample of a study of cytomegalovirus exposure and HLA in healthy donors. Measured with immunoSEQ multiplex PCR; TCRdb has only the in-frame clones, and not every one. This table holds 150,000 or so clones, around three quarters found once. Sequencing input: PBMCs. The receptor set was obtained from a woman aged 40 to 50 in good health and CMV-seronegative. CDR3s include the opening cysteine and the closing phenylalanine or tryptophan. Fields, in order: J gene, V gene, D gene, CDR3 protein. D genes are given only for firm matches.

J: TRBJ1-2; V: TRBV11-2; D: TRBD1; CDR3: CASSPGTGDYGYTF
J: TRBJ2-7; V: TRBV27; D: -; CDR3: CASRALVGEGGNYEQYF
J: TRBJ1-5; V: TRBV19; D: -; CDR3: CASTMRSASNQPQHF
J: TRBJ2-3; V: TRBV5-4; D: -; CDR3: CASSFGHSTDTQYF
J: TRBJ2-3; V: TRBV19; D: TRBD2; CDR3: CASSPRTSTDTQYF
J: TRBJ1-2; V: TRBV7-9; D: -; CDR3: CASSLDWDKNYGYTF
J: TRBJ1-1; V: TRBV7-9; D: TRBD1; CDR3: CASSSLATTGQLNTEAFF
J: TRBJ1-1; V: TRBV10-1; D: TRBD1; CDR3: CASSPGGLNTEAFF
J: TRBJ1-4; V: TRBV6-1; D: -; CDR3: CASSETGRGHFKIGNEKLFF
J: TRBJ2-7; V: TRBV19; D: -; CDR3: CASSLETGYSYEQYF
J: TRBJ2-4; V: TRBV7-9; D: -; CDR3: CASSLSSTAVAKNIQYF
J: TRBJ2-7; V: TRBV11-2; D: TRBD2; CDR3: CASSYHSGRDEQYF
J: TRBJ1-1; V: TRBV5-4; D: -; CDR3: CASSFATGEAFF
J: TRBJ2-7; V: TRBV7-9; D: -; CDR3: CSSSLTTTEQYF
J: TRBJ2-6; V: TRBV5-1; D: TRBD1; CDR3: CASSLEVTGSSGANVLTF
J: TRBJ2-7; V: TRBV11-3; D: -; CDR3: CASSFPGEYEQYF
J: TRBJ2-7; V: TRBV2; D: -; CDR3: CASTLDITEQYF
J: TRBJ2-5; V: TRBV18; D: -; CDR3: CASSRNQWDSQETQYF
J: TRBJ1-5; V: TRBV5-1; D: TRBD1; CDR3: CASSWGTGGNQPQHF
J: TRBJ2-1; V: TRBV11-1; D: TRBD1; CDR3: CASSPGGATNNEQFF
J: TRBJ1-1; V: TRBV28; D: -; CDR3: CASSLGGLNTEAFF